This T cell receptor beta chain emerged from a study of T-cell memory formation after mild COVID-19. Turning to the study itself: Across donors, TCR clusters were largely donor specific.

5'RACE primed from the constant segment yielded TCR alpha and TCR beta cDNA libraries bearing sample barcodes and UMIs. TCRdb fed the 5' RACE reads into MiXCR, producing one record per CDR3 protein. The sample has 250,000 to 300,000 distinct CDR3 sequences; 15% to 20% are singletons. About this clonotype itself: What it binds is unknown.

Germline V gives CDR1 LGHDT, CDR2 YNNKEL (reference sequence). CDR3 length equals 16 residues. V was pared by 3 bases and J by 5 bases, with 9 bases of the junction left unmatched. General observations from the study: Clones contracting across day 15 to 85 had a balanced CD4/CD8 profile; later expanding clones leaned CD4+. Second-wave clones that peaked on day 37 lacked confirmed SARS-CoV-2 specificity.

This TCR was sampled from a man between 18 and 29 years old who had mild COVID-19 (a few samples of this study predate the infection). Cell type and time point are not known. Material for sequencing was PBMCs or a T cell subset sorted from them (not recorded which). The chain recombines TRBV3-1 with TRBJ2-3, with 9 bases lining up with TRBD2. In DNA, the CDR3 is TGTGCCAGCAGCCATTCGCGGGGGGGCCGGGGAGATACGCAGTATTTT. Protein sequence: CASSHSRGGRGDTQYF.